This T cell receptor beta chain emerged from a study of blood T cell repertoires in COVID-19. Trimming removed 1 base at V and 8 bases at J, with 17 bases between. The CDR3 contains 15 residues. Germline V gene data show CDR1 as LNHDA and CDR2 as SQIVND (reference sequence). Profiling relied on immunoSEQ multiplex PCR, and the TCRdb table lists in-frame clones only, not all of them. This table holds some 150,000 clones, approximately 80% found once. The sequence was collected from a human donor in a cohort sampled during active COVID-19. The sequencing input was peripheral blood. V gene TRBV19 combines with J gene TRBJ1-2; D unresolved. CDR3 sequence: CASSIAGRTSGGYTF. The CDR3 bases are TGTGCCAGTAGTATAGCCGGCAGAACCTCGGGGGGCTACACCTTC.